This T cell receptor beta chain was retrieved from a study of spatial heterogeneity in lung cancer. Time point: sample taken at primary tumor resection. Whole RNA, which was extracted from tumor, nontumor lung tissue or frozen PBMC, was sequenced without any cell sorting. Deletions cut 1 base from V and 5 bases from J, with 8 bases between. Germline CDR1 and CDR2: SGHTA and FQGNSA. The CDR3 contains 13 residues. TCRdb reanalysed the 5' RACE reads using MiXCR and keeps one entry per CDR3 protein. Among some 6,900 distinct CDR3 sequences listed, roughly 3.8% were seen once. In its sample, this clonotype ranks as medium-sized. Because the library targeted alpha chains, this beta chain is an off-target read whose size means little.

The J gene is TRBJ1-2, the V gene TRBV7-2; D gene unclear. Sequencing was performed on normal lung tissue next to the tumor, taken at surgery. This clonotype was sampled from a female donor with early-stage non-small cell lung cancer. CDR3 in DNA: TGTGCCAGCAGCTTAGGTACAAGTTATGGCTACACCTTC. This translates into CASSLGTSYGYTF.